Here is one T cell receptor beta chain with its context. The assay was immunoSEQ multiplex PCR, and TCRdb's table has in-frame clones only and misses some. The sample consists of approximately 220,000 clones, more than 85% of them appearing once. The record originates from a study of blood T cell repertoires in COVID-19. Study as a whole: In each case, the material was cDNA or gDNA derived from T cells, B-cell-depleted T cells, or PBMCs.

Trimming took off 1 base at V and 0 bases at J, with 19 bases between the two ends. Germline CDR1 SGHDN, CDR2 FVKESK. There are 19 residues in the CDR3. This chain uses TRBV14 with TRBJ2-1; D may be TRBD2 (7 bases). This receptor was obtained from a man aged 55 to 70 with acute or convalescent COVID-19. The sequencing input was peripheral blood. Here the CDR3 reads CASSQVVGGPIDSYNEQFF. CDR3 nucleotides: TGTGCCAGCAGCCAAGTAGTCGGGGGGCCGATAGACTCCTACAATGAGCAGTTCTTC.